This T cell receptor (beta chain) was documented in a study of blood T cell repertoires in COVID-19. Background on the study: COVID-19 samples collected from the United States, Italy and Spain covered acute and convalescent phases.

The study counted Cohort 3 donors as recovered given two negative PCRs, clearance, or symptom resolution. This table comes from immunoSEQ multiplex PCR, and its TCRdb copy is limited to in-frame clones, with some not included. The top ten hold 15% to 20% of the sample, which has about 340,000 clones, around 90% seen once. V was pared by 0 bases and J by 2 bases, with 15 bases of the junction left unmatched. This CDR3 spans 20 amino acids. Per the germline V gene, CDR1 is LGHNA and CDR2 is YSLEER. The sequence derives from a woman in her twenties or thirties who had recovered from COVID-19. J is TRBJ2-2 and V is TRBV4-3, with 7 positions matching TRBD2. The sample was PBMCs or T cells enriched from blood (not recorded which). The CDR3 protein is CASSQDSAGPGTVNTGELFF. The CDR3, as DNA: TGCGCCAGCAGCCAAGATTCAGCGGGACCCGGGACGGTAAACACCGGGGAGCTGTTTTTT.